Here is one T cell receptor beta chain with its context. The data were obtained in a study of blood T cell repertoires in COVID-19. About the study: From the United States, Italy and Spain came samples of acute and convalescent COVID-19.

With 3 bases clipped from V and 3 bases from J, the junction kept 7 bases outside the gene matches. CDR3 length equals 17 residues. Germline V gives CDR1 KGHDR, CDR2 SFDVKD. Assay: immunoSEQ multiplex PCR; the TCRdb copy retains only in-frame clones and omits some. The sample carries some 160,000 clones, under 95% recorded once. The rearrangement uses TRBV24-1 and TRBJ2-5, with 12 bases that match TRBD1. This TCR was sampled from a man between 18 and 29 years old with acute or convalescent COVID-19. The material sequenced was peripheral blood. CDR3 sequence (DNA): TGTGCCACCAGTGATCCCCCCGGGACAGGGGGCGAAGAGACCCAGTACTTC. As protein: CATSDPPGTGGEETQYF.